Each of the 3 T cell receptor beta chains below was sequenced from the same sample in a study of blood T cells in healthy people across ages. The use of a sample-barcoded 5' primer and a J-beta primer mix characterized a second PCR of roughly 7 to 11 cycles. One entry per CDR3 protein, called by TCRdb with MiXCR from the 5' RACE reads. Of some 900,000 distinct CDR3 sequences detected, 29% appear once; the ten largest clones hold around 16%. Sequenced: blood. The receptors originated from a woman at least 80 years old in good health.

This clonotype was recorded a few times. Possible read error: a much larger clone is one base away. The V gene is TRBV5-1, the J gene TRBJ2-7; 9 bases match TRBD1. Germline CDR1 reads SGHRS; CDR2 reads YFSETQ. The CDR3 runs 14 residues. The CDR3 DNA reads TGCACCAGCAGCCGCACAGGGGGCAGGGGCGAGCAGTACTTC. Protein sequence: CTSSRTGGRGEQYF.

This clonotype was observed at least ten times. This chain connects TRBV20-1 to TRBJ2-1, with TRBD2 identical over 10 bases. The CDR3 loop spans 16 amino acids. The germline V gene encodes CDR1 DFQATT and CDR2 SNEGSKA (reference sequence). The junction had 3 bases not matched to a gene; V was cut back by 1 base and J by 0 bases. The CDR3 loop reads CSARGSGGFSYNEQFF. DNA of the CDR3: TGCAGTGCTAGAGGTAGCGGGGGGTTCTCCTACAATGAGCAGTTCTTC.

This clonotype occurred once. A much bigger clone sits one base away, suggesting this may be a read error. CDR3 bases: TGCGCCAGCGGCCAAGATGTCCATCATACGCAGTATTTT. This gives the protein CASGQDVHHTQYF. The chain is built from TRBV4-3 and TRBJ2-3; unclear D gene. The CDR3 totals 13 residues. Germline V gene data show CDR1 as LGHNA and CDR2 as YSLEER.